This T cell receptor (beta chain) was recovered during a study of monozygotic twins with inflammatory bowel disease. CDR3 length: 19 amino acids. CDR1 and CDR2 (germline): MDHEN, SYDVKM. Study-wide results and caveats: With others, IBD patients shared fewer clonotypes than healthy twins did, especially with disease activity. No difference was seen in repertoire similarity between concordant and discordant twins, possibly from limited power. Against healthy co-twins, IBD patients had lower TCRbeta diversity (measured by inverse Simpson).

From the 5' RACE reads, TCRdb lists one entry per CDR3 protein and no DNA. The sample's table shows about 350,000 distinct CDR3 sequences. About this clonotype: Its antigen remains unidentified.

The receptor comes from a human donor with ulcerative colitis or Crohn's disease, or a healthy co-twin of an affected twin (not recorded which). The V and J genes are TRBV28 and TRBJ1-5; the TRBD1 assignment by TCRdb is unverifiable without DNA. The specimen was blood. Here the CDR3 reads CASSLLGKGVKRSNQPQHF.